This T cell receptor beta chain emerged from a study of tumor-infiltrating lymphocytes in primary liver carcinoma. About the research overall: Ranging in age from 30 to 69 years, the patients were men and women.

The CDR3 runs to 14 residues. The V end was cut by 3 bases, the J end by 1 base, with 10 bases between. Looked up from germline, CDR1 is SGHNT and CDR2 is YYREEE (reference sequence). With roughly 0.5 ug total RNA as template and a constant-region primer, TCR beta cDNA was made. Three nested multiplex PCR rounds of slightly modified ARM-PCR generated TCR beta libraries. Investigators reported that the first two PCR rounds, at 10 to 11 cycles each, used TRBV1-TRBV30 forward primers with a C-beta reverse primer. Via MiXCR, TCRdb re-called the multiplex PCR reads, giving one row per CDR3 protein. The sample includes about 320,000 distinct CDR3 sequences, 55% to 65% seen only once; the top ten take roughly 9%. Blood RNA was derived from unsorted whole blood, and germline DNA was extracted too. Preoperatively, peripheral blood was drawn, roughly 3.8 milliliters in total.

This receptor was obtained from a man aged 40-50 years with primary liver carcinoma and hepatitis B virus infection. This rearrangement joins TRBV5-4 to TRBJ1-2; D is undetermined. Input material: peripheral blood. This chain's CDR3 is CASSSPLLNYGYTF. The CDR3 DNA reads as TGTGCCAGCAGCTCCCCCCTCCTTAACTATGGCTACACCTTC.